Here is one TCR beta chain with its context. The sample originates from a study of blood T cell repertoires in COVID-19. At the level of the study: Nucleic acid was either cDNA or gDNA, and it came from T cells, B-cell-depleted T cells, or PBMCs.

Per the original data handling: Amplifying reference gene primers gave estimates of nucleated cell counts. This table comes from immunoSEQ multiplex PCR, and its TCRdb copy is limited to in-frame clones, with some not included. The V and J calls and clone size are taken from that table; D and trimming were inferred from the DNA. In the table there are 40,000 to 50,000 clones, about four fifths of which are singletons. CDR3 size: 16 residues. Germline-derived CDR1 and CDR2 are LNHNV and YYDKDF (reference sequence). V gave up 7 bases and J gave up 4 bases; unmatched junction bases: 13. This sequence joins TRBV15 and TRBJ2-1; 7 positions match TRBD2. Sequencing input: peripheral blood. The receptor was isolated from a woman aged 80 or over with acute or convalescent COVID-19. Here the CDR3 reads CATNPVLWGGYNEQFF. For the CDR3, the DNA is TGTGCCACCAACCCCGTGCTCTGGGGGGGATACAATGAGCAGTTCTTC.